The 21 T cell receptor beta chains listed next were all sequenced from one sample in a study of Graves' ophthalmopathy and Graves' hyperthyroidism. Amplification targeted the TCR beta CDR3 regions, with RNA transcripts as the source material. Scientists carried out first-round RT-PCR using HTBI primers and then a second-round multiplex PCR. TCRdb reprocessed the multiplex PCR reads with MiXCR, giving one entry per CDR3 protein. The sample shows roughly 1.1 million distinct CDR3 sequences, approximately 35% of them seen only once. The specimen was peripheral blood or thyroid tissue (not recorded which). The receptors were sampled from an adult man with Graves' hyperthyroidism.

The V call is TRBV25-1, the J call TRBJ1-1; D is uncertain. V lost 6 bases, J lost 3 bases, and 14 bases lay in between. The CDR3 spans 14 residues. Germline CDR1 reads MGHDK; CDR2 reads SYGVNS. CDR3 loop: CASSSQTWDTEAFF. CDR3 DNA: TGTGCCAGCAGCTCACAAACATGGGACACTGAAGCTTTCTTT.

This clonotype was observed at least ten times. V is TRBV5-1 and J is TRBJ2-5; TRBD1 is a possible D gene (6 bases). Trimming left V 4 bases short and J 1 base short, with 17 bases between. Germline-derived CDR1 and CDR2 are SGHRS and YFSETQ. This CDR3 spans 16 amino acids. As DNA, the CDR3 is TGCGCCAGCAGCCTACAGGGCCCCGACGTCCAAGAGACCCAGTACTTC. Translation gives CASSLQGPDVQETQYF.

The V call is TRBV19, the J call TRBJ1-1; D not certain. Looked up from germline, CDR1 is LNHDA and CDR2 is SQIVND (reference sequence). There are 14 residues in the CDR3. Trimming stripped 1 base from V and 3 bases from J, with 9 bases between. The CDR3 spells CASSIGPKDTEAFF. CDR3 nucleotides: TGTGCCAGTAGTATAGGCCCGAAGGACACTGAAGCTTTCTTT.

The gene calls are TRBV5-1 and TRBJ1-1; D call uncertain. The CDR3 is 13 residues long. V gave up 0 bases and J gave up 4 bases, with 7 bases separating them. Germline V gene lookup returns CDR1 SGHRS and CDR2 YFSETQ. This CDR3 is CASSLAAGTEAFF. The CDR3 coding sequence is TGCGCCAGCAGCTTGGCAGCGGGCACTGAAGCTTTCTTT.

This clonotype was seen many times. The rearrangement links TRBV13 to TRBJ1-1, with D hard to call. The V gene lost 0 bases and the J gene lost 4 bases, with 9 bases spanning the gap. The CDR3 totals 14 residues. The V gene's germline CDR1 is PRHDT and CDR2 FYEKMQ (reference sequence). The CDR3 region is CASSLGWVGTEAFF. The CDR3, as DNA: TGTGCCAGCAGCTTAGGTTGGGTTGGCACTGAAGCTTTCTTT. Complete variable domain (other parts from reference TRBV13 and TRBJ1-1): AAGVIQSPRHLIKEKRETATLKCYPIPRHDTVYWYQQGPGQDPQFLISFYEKMQSDKGSIPDRFSAQQFSDYHSELNMSSLELGDSALYFCASSLGWVGTEAFFGQGTRLTVV.

V usage is TRBV24-1 and J usage is TRBJ2-5, with 12 bases matching TRBD1. The CDR3 is 15 amino acids. Germline V gene lookup returns CDR1 KGHDR and CDR2 SFDVKD. V gave up 3 bases and J gave up 9 bases; unmatched junction bases: 7. The CDR3 loop reads CATSDGTGGPQPQYF. Here the CDR3 DNA reads TGTGCCACCAGTGATGGGACAGGGGGCCCCCAGCCCCAGTACTTC.

With regard to this clonotype: A much larger clone lies one base from this, so it may be a read error. V gene TRBV19 combines with J gene TRBJ2-7, with TRBD1 identical over 9 bases. The CDR3 runs to 15 residues. V was pared by 5 bases and J by 2 bases, with 7 bases of the junction left unmatched. CDR1 and CDR2 from the germline V gene are LNHDA and SQIVND (reference sequence). CDR3 amino acids: CASSPWDRATYEQYF. Here the CDR3 DNA reads TGTGCCAGTAGTCCCTGGGACAGGGCAACCTACGAGCAGTACTTC. Full variable domain (missing parts from reference TRBV19 and TRBJ2-7): DGGITQSPKYLFRKEGQNVTLSCEQNLNHDAMYWYRQDPGQGLRLIYYSQIVNDFQKGDIAEGYSVSREKKESFPLTVTSAQKNPTAFYLCASSPWDRATYEQYFGPGTRLTVT.

The chain couples TRBV7-9 to TRBJ1-2; 7 nucleotides match TRBD1. Unmatched junction bases numbered 20, after V lost 5 bases and J lost 11 bases. The CDR3 runs 16 residues. Germline V CDR1 and CDR2: SEHNR, FQNEAQ (reference sequence). Here the CDR3 reads CASSPITGDNIGSYTF. CDR3 nucleotides: TGTGCCAGCAGCCCGATCACAGGGGACAATATTGGTTCGTACACCTTC.

The table lists this clonotype with many counts. V is TRBV29-1 and J is TRBJ1-1; D remains ambiguous. The CDR3 loop spans 13 amino acids. The ends were cut back, 4 bases at V and 1 base at J, with 10 bases in the middle. Germline assignment: CDR1 SQVTM and CDR2 ANQGSEA. The CDR3 DNA sequence: TGCAGCGTTGTCGGGCGGCAGAACACTGAAGCTTTCTTT. This encodes CSVVGRQNTEAFF.

The chain joins TRBV2 to TRBJ2-5; D might be TRBD2 (5 bases). Trimming took 8 bases from V and 9 from J, leaving 25 bases between them. The CDR3 runs 15 residues. Germline V gives CDR1 SNHLY, CDR2 FYNNEI. CDR3 amino acids: CASGRGGLYSQPQYF. CDR3 bases: TGTGCCAGCGGAAGAGGAGGCCTATACAGTCAGCCCCAGTACTTC.

The chain has TRBV10-3 and TRBJ2-5; 9 nucleotides match TRBD2. This CDR3 is built from 14 residues. Trimming removed 6 bases from V and 6 bases from J; junction bases left unmatched: 8. Germline CDR1 reads ENHRY; CDR2 reads SYGVKD. CDR3 residues: CAISLAGPGKTQYF. In DNA form, the CDR3 reads TGTGCCATCAGCCTAGCGGGACCTGGGAAGACCCAGTACTTC.

The V call is TRBV7-8, the J call TRBJ2-7; 9 bases fit TRBD1. The CDR3 is 18 amino acids. Looked up from germline, CDR1 is SGHVS and CDR2 is FQNEAQ. Trimming at V came to 5 bases and at J to 4 bases, leaving 18 bases not matched to a gene. The DNA for the CDR3 is TGTGCCAGCAGCCAAGTCCCGGGACAGGGAGGGGGCCCTTACGAGCAGTACTTC. Its translation: CASSQVPGQGGGPYEQYF.

Concerning this clonotype itself: A read error may produce the germline difference seen at one junction end. The chain employs TRBV3-1 and TRBJ1-2; 7 nucleotides line up with TRBD1. The germline gives CDR1 LGHDT, CDR2 YNNKEL (reference sequence). The CDR3 runs 15 residues. The CDR3 DNA reads as TGTGCCAGCAGCCAACTCGACAGGGTCGGCTATGGCTGCACCTTC. Its translation: CASSQLDRVGYGCTF.

The table lists this clonotype with a few counts. CDR3 region: CASSSSGNSYEQYF. The CDR3 DNA is TGTGCCAGCAGCTCTAGCGGGAACTCCTACGAGCAGTACTTC. The genes are TRBV28 and TRBJ2-7; 9 positions match TRBD2. This CDR3 is 14 amino acids long. Losses at the gene ends were 6 bases for V and 0 bases for J; bases not matched to a gene: 3. Germline V gene sequence: CDR1 MDHEN, CDR2 SYDVKM.

This clonotype was seen more than once but under ten times. The chain has TRBV7-2 and TRBJ1-3; D call uncertain. The CDR3 consists of 14 residues. Looked up from germline, CDR1 is SGHTA and CDR2 is FQGNSA. The germline V and J ends were trimmed by 5 bases and 5 bases, with 13 bases remaining between them. For the CDR3, the DNA is TGTGCCAGCAGCCCGCTAGGCTTGCGAAACACCATATATTTT. This codes for CASSPLGLRNTIYF.

The chain carries TRBV25-1 and TRBJ2-2; D not resolved. Germline V gene data show CDR1 as MGHDK and CDR2 as SYGVNS. V lost 5 bases, J lost 1 base, and 8 bases lay in between. The CDR3 contains 14 residues. CDR3 coding DNA: TGTGCCAGCAGTCGACACGAGAACACCGGGGAGCTGTTTTTT. Translating gives CASSRHENTGELFF.

V gene TRBV28 combines with J gene TRBJ2-5, with D possibly being TRBD2 (6 bases). The CDR3 totals 17 residues. Germline V CDR1 and CDR2: MDHEN, SYDVKM. Trimming stripped 4 bases from V and 2 bases from J, with 20 bases between. The CDR3 loop reads CASSSAPLAEGQETQYF. DNA for the CDR3: TGTGCCAGCAGTTCTGCCCCCTTAGCGGAGGGGCAAGAGACCCAGTACTTC.

The rearrangement uses TRBV10-3 and TRBJ2-7; TRBD1 is a possible D gene (6 bases). CDR1 ENHRY and CDR2 SYGVKD come from the germline V gene. CDR3 length: 13 residues. CDR3 nucleotide sequence: TGTGCGACCTATCCAGACAGGACCTACGAGCAGTACTTC. It codes for CATYPDRTYEQYF.

In its sample, this clonotype was seen a few times. This rearrangement joins TRBV10-2 to TRBJ2-7, with 8 bases that match TRBD2. V was pared by 4 bases and J by 6 bases, with 8 bases of the junction left unmatched. Germline assignment: CDR1 WSHSY and CDR2 SAAADI. This CDR3 is 14 amino acids long. CDR3 loop: CASSVRVAGLEQYF. The CDR3 region has the DNA TGCGCCAGCAGTGTGAGAGTAGCGGGACTCGAGCAGTACTTC.

The rearrangement uses TRBV20-1 and TRBJ2-5, with D perhaps assigned TRBD1 or TRBD2 (7 bases each). Deletions cut 2 bases from V and 9 bases from J, with 28 bases between. Germline CDR1 DFQATT, CDR2 SNEGSKA (reference sequence). CDR3 length equals 17 residues. CDR3 nucleotide sequence: TGCAGTGCTAGACCGGGGAGGGGGCACTATAGCAATCAGCCCCAGTACTTC. Protein sequence: CSARPGRGHYSNQPQYF.

The chain employs TRBV12-3 or TRBV12-4 and TRBJ1-5, with D tentatively TRBD1 (6 bases). CDR3 length: 16 amino acids. Deletions cut 6 bases from V and 11 bases from J, with 26 bases between. Here the CDR3 DNA reads TGTGCCAGCAGCCTTGTCGGGACATCCTCGCAAGAGACCCAGCATTTT. Protein sequence: CASSLVGTSSQETQHF.